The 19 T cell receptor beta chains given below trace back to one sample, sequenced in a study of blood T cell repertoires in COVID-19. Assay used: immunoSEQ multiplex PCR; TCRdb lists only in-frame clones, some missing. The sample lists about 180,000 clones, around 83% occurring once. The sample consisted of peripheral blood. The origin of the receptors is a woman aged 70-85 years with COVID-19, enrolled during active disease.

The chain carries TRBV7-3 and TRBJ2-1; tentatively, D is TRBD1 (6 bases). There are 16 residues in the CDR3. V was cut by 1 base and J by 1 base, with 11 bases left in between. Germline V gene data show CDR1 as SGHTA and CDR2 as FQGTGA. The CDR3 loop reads CASSLNRAASYNEQFF. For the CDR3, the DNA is TGTGCCAGCAGCTTAAACAGGGCCGCATCCTACAATGAGCAGTTCTTC.

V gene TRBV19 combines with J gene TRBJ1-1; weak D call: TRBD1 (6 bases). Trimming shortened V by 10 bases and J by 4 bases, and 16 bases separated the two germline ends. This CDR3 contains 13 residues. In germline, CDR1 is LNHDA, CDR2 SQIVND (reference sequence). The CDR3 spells CATGLQGVTEAFF. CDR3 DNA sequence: TGTGCCACAGGATTACAGGGCGTCACTGAAGCTTTCTTT.

The CDR3 region is CASRATGARSNSPLHF. CDR3 nucleotide sequence: TGTGCCAGCAGGGCAACAGGGGCTAGGAGTAATTCACCCCTCCACTTT. The V and J genes are TRBV2 and TRBJ1-6; 7 bases match TRBD1. The CDR3 has 16 residues. Losses at the gene ends were 6 bases for V and 6 bases for J; bases not matched to a gene: 11. Germline V gives CDR1 SNHLY, CDR2 FYNNEI. Full variable domain (rest looked up from reference TRBV2 and TRBJ1-6): EPEVTQTPSHQVTQMGQEVILRCVPISNHLYFYWYRQILGQKVEFLVSFYNNEISEKSEIFDDQFSVERPDGSNFTLKIRSTKLEDSAMYFCASRATGARSNSPLHFGNGTRLTVT.

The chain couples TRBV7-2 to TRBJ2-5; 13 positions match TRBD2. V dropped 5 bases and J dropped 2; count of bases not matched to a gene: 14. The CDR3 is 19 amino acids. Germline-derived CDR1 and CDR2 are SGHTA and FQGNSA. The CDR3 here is CASSRTSGSGIGGQETQYF. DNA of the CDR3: TGTGCCAGCAGCCGGACTAGCGGGAGCGGGATTGGGGGACAAGAGACCCAGTACTTC.

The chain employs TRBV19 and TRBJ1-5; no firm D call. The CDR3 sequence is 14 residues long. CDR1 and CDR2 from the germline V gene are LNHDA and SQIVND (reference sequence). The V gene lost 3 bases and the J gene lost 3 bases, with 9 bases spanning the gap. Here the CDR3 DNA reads TGTGCCAGTAGTATCCGCAGAAACAATCAGCCCCAGCATTTT. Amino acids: CASSIRRNNQPQHF.

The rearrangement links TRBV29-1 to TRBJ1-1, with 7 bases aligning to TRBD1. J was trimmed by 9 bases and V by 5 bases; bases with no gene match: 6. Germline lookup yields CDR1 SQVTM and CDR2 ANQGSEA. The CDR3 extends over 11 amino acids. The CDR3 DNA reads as TGCAGCGTTTCGACAGGGATACAAGCTTTCTTT. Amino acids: CSVSTGIQAFF.

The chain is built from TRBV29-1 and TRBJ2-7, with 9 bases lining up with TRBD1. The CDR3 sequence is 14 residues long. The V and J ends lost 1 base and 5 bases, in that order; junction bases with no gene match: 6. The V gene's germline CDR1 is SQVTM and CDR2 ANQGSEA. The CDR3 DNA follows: TGCAGCGTTGAAGTGGGACAGGGTGGAAACGAGCAGTACTTC. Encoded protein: CSVEVGQGGNEQYF.

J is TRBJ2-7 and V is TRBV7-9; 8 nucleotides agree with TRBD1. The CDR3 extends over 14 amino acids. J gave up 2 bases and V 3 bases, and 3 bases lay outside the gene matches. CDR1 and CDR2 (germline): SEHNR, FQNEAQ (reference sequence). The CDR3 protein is CASSFQGQAYEQYF. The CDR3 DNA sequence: TGTGCCAGCAGCTTTCAGGGACAGGCCTACGAGCAGTACTTC.

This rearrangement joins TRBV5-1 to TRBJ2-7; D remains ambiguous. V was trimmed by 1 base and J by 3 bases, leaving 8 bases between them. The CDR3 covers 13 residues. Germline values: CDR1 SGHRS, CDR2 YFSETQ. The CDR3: CASSLNSYYEQYF. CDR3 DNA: TGCGCCAGCAGCTTGAATTCCTACTACGAGCAGTACTTC.

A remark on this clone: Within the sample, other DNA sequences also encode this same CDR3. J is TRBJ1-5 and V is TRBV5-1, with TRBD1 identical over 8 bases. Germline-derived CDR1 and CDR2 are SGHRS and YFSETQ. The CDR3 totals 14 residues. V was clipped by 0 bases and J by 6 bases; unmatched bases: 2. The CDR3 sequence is CASSLDRGSQPQHF. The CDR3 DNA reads TGCGCCAGCAGCTTGGACAGGGGGAGTCAGCCCCAGCATTTT.

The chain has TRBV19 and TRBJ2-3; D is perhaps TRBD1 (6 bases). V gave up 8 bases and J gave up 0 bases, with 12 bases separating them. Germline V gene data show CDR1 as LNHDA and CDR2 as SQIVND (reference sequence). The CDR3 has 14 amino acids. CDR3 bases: TGTGCCAGTTCGAACAGGGCTAGCACAGATACGCAGTATTTT. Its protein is CASSNRASTDTQYF.

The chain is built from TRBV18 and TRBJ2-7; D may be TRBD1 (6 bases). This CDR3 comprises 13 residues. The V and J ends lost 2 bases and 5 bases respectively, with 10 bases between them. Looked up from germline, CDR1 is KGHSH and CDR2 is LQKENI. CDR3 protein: CASSPYRQDEQYF. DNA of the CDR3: TGTGCCAGCTCACCATATCGACAGGACGAGCAGTACTTC.

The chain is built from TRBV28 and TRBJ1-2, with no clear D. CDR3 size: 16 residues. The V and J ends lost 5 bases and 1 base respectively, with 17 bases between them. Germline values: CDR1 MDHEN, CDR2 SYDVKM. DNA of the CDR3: TGTGCCAGCAGTCCCTCGGGGAGCGGGGATAACTATGGCTACACCTTC. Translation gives CASSPSGSGDNYGYTF.

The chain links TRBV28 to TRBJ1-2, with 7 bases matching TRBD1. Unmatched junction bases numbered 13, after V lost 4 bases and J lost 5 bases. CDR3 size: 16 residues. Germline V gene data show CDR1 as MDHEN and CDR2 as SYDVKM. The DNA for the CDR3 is TGTGCCAGCAGTTCCTCGACAGGGCAGGTCCTTTATGGCTACACCTTC. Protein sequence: CASSSSTGQVLYGYTF.

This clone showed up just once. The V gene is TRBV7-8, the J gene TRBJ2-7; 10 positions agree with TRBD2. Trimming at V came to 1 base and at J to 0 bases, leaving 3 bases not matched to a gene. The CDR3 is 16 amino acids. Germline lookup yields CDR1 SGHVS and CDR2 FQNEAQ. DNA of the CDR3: TGTGCCAGCAGCTTAGAACTAGCGGGGTTCTCCTACGAGCAGTACTTC. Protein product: CASSLELAGFSYEQYF.

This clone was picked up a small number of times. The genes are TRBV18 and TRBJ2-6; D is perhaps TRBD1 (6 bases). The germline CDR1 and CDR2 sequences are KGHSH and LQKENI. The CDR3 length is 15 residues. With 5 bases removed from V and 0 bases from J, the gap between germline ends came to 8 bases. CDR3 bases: TGTGCCAGCTCAAACAGGGACTCTGGGGCCAACGTCCTGACTTTC. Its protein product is CASSNRDSGANVLTF.

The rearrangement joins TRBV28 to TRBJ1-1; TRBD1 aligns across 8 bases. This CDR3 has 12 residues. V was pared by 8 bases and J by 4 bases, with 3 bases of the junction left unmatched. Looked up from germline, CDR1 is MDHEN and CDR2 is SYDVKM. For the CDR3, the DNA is TGTGCCAGCTCCACAGGGGGCACTGAAGCTTTCTTT. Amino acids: CASSTGGTEAFF.

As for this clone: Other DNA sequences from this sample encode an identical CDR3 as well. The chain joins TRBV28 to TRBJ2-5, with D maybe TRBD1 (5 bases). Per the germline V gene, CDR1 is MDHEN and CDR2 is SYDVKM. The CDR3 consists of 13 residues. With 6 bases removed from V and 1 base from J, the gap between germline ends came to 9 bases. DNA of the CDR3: TGTGCCAGCAGCCGACAGATCCAAGAGACCCAGTACTTC. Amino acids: CASSRQIQETQYF.

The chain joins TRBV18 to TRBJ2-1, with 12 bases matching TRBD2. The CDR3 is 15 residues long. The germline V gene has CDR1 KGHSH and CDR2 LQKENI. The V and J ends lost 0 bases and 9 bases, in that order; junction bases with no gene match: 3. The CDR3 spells CASSPPLAGGSEQFF. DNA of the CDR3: TGTGCCAGCTCACCACCACTAGCGGGAGGCAGTGAGCAGTTCTTC.